This TCR beta chain was recovered during a study of T cells in Graves' hyperthyroidism and ophthalmopathy. Study-wide results and caveats: Most thyroid clonotypes expanded above 0.001 were also detected in blood.

RNA transcripts provided the source from which TCR beta CDR3 regions were amplified. A set of HTBI primers served as the primers for a first-round RT-PCR of the TCR CDR3. Each CDR3 protein gets one entry after TCRdb re-called the multiplex PCR reads with MiXCR. The sample holds about 580,000 distinct CDR3 sequences, roughly 46% seen once. Each diagnosis drew on symptoms, thyroxine, TRAb, thyroid ultrasound and orbital computed tomography findings. This clonotype was seen many times. Its matching antigen is unknown. The clonotype comes from a woman younger than 30 with Graves' hyperthyroidism. Source material: peripheral blood or thyroid tissue (not recorded which).

The CDR3 bases are TGTGCTAGTGGTCCCCGTACGCCCAGGGCTTTCTTT. Amino acids: CASGPRTPRAFF. The chain couples TRBV12-5 to TRBJ1-1; no reliable D call. The CDR3 spans 12 residues. Germline CDR1 reads LGHNT; CDR2 reads FRNRAP. The V end lost 5 bases, the J end lost 11 bases, and 15 bases lay between the germline ends.